The 7 T cell receptor beta chains presented below share a single source sample, sequenced in a study of breast tumors, draining lymph nodes, adjacent tissues. TCRdb itself ran the multiplex PCR reads through MiXCR, one entry per CDR3 protein. This sample carries 150,000 to 250,000 distinct CDR3 sequences, 31% of them seen once, and the ten largest clones take 4.3%. The lymph nodes were axillary draining lymph nodes from breast cancer patients. Material for sequencing was axillary lymph node tissue. All receptors come from a female donor with breast cancer. Some clones in this sample may be carry-over from other donors' samples.

Ten or more counts support this clonotype. The J gene is TRBJ2-3, the V gene TRBV20-1; maybe TRBD2 (6 bases). The length of the CDR3 is 16 residues. Trimming removed 3 bases at V and 2 bases at J, with 18 bases between. Germline V lookup: CDR1 DFQATT, CDR2 SNEGSKA (reference sequence). CDR3 sequence reads: CSARGGGSALTDTQYF. CDR3 nucleotides: TGCAGTGCTAGGGGGGGTGGATCGGCACTCACAGATACGCAGTATTTT.

This clonotype was observed a few times. Germline and junction disagree at one end, which may indicate a read error. The CDR3, as DNA: TGTGCCAGCAGCGGGGGGGAGAACCCCGGGGAGCTGTTTTTT. This gives the protein CASSGGENPGELFF. The chain employs TRBV3-1 and TRBJ2-2; 7 bases are a match to TRBD2. Germline CDR1 is LGHDT and CDR2 is YNNKEL (reference sequence). CDR3 length equals 14 residues.

This clonotype was seen at least ten times. The gene calls are TRBV6-5 and TRBJ2-5, with TRBD2 as a possible D gene (5 bases). Germline V CDR1 and CDR2: MNHEY, SVGAGI. The length of the CDR3 is 13 residues. Trimming took 5 bases from V and 9 from J, leaving 16 bases between them. The CDR3 protein is CASSPAEFGAQYF. The CDR3 DNA reads as TGTGCCAGCAGTCCTGCGGAGTTCGGGGCCCAGTACTTC.

In its sample, this clonotype was seen many times. The gene calls are TRBV4-3 and TRBJ2-7; 8 bases map to TRBD1. Germline V gene sequence: CDR1 LGHNA, CDR2 YSLEER. Losses at the gene ends were 3 bases for V and 3 bases for J; bases not matched to a gene: 4. The CDR3 loop spans 14 amino acids. CDR3 amino acids: CASSQQGTGYEQYF. CDR3 DNA sequence: TGCGCCAGCAGCCAGCAAGGGACAGGCTACGAGCAGTACTTC.

This clonotype has ten or more counts. The V gene is TRBV9, the J gene TRBJ1-2; TRBD1 might be the D (5 bases). V shed 4 bases and J shed 4 bases, with 14 bases lying between them. CDR1 SGDLS and CDR2 YYNGEE come from the germline V gene. The CDR3 totals 14 residues. The CDR3 DNA sequence: TGTGCCAGCAGCTCGGGAGGGGACGGCTATGGCTACACCTTC. Translated, it gives CASSSGGDGYGYTF.

This clonotype was recorded many times. The rearrangement links TRBV20-1 to TRBJ2-3, with 7 nucleotides matching TRBD1. The J segment lost 3 bases and the V segment lost 6 bases, leaving 3 bases of the junction unmatched. The germline V gene has CDR1 DFQATT and CDR2 SNEGSKA (reference sequence). CDR3 length equals 12 residues. Here the CDR3 DNA reads TGCAGTGCCCCAGGGGGTACAGATACGCAGTATTTT. This translates into CSAPGGTDTQYF.

This clonotype was observed at least ten times. This chain joins TRBV7-8 and TRBJ1-5; D remains unclear. V lost 5 bases, J lost 9 bases, and 11 bases lay in between. CDR1 and CDR2 (germline): SGHVS, FQNEAQ. CDR3 length equals 12 residues. The CDR3 bases are TGTGCCAGCAGCGCAGAATGGGGGCCCCAGCATTTT. Translation: CASSAEWGPQHF.